This entry is about one T cell receptor (beta chain). Its antigen is not known. These data belong to a study of CD4 T cells in relation to SARS-CoV-2 and coronaviruses. Study-level results: No donor gave both pre-pandemic and post-infection samples.

Deep TCR-beta sequencing used DNA from uncultured naive and memory CD4+ T cells. Sequencing used immunoSEQ multiplex PCR; TCRdb keeps in-frame clones, though not all of them. This table has 65,000 or so clones, around 93% appearing once. The CDR3 is made up of 13 amino acids. The germline V gene has CDR1 LGHDT and CDR2 YNNKEL (reference sequence). V shed 4 bases and J shed 7 bases, with 13 bases lying between them. Before the COVID-19 pandemic, during about 2011-2019, CD4+ T cells were taken from unexposed donors. J is TRBJ1-2 and V is TRBV3-1 (or the pseudogene TRBV3-2), with no clear D. The source is a human donor in good health. The material sequenced was naive CD4+ T cells from PBMCs. Subset here: naive CD4+ T cells isolated by negative enrichment. This CDR3 reads CASSRGSATGYTF. The CDR3 DNA reads as TGTGCCAGCAGCCGGGGATCTGCTACTGGCTACACCTTC.